A selection of T cell receptor beta chains follows, all from one sample in a study of blood T cell repertoires in COVID-19. Here immunoSEQ multiplex PCR was the method, and the copy in TCRdb shows in-frame clones only, minus some. The table records fewer than 35,000 clones, around 83% of them present only once. Material: peripheral blood. These receptors all stem from a human donor in a cohort sampled during active COVID-19. Both conserved end residues are part of each CDR3. Fields, in order: CDR3 protein, CDR3 DNA, V gene, clone size, D gene, J gene. A D gene is named only where the DNA matches it firmly. Clone size is stated in some rows and not others, as once, few, many or a class when expanded.

cdr3_aa: CASSAQRGIQGETQYF
cdr3_nt: TGTGCCAGCAGTGCCCAGCGGGGAATACAAGGAGAGACCCAGTACTTC
v_call: TRBV2
clone_size: NA
d_call: TRBD2
j_call: TRBJ2-5

cdr3_aa: CASSEYSRAVTHEQYF
cdr3_nt: TGTGCCAGCAGTGAATACTCGAGGGCCGTTACCCACGAGCAGTACTTC
v_call: TRBV6-1
clone_size: NA
d_call: NA
j_call: TRBJ2-7

cdr3_aa: CASSVPNPGLGFSGELFF
cdr3_nt: TGTGCCAGCAGCGTACCGAATCCGGGACTTGGTTTTTCCGGGGAGCTGTTTTTT
v_call: TRBV9
clone_size: NA
d_call: NA
j_call: TRBJ2-2

cdr3_aa: CASSPGGPPRTGELFF
cdr3_nt: TGTGCCAGCAGCCCCGGGGGGCCTCCCCGAACCGGGGAGCTGTTTTTT
v_call: TRBV6-2/TRBV6-3
clone_size: few
d_call: NA
j_call: TRBJ2-2

cdr3_aa: CASRGQGTNYGYTF
cdr3_nt: TGTGCCAGTAGGGGACAGGGAACTAACTATGGCTACACCTTC
v_call: TRBV19
clone_size: NA
d_call: TRBD1
j_call: TRBJ1-2

cdr3_aa: CASSAPGLAGRGAQYF
cdr3_nt: TGTGCCAGCAGTGCCCCGGGACTAGCGGGGCGCGGGGCGCAGTATTTT
v_call: TRBV25-1
clone_size: NA
d_call: TRBD2
j_call: TRBJ2-3

cdr3_aa: CASSTSTGLAGSTQYF
cdr3_nt: TGTGCCAGCAGTACCTCGACCGGACTAGCGGGGTCAACGCAGTATTTT
v_call: TRBV6-2/TRBV6-3
clone_size: NA
d_call: TRBD2
j_call: TRBJ2-3

cdr3_aa: CASSLRNRAKDTEAFF
cdr3_nt: TGCGCCAGCAGCTTGAGGAACAGGGCCAAAGACACTGAAGCTTTCTTT
v_call: TRBV5-1
clone_size: medium-sized
d_call: NA
j_call: TRBJ1-1

cdr3_aa: CASSLNRDSNTEAFF
cdr3_nt: TGTGCCAGCAGCCTAAACCGGGACAGTAACACTGAAGCTTTCTTT
v_call: TRBV7-9
clone_size: few
d_call: TRBD1
j_call: TRBJ1-1

cdr3_aa: CAWRGKGQTTNEKLFF
cdr3_nt: TGTGCCTGGAGGGGGAAAGGACAGACAACTAATGAAAAACTGTTTTTT
v_call: TRBV30
clone_size: NA
d_call: NA
j_call: TRBJ1-4

cdr3_aa: CSVTRSSGGPDTQYF
cdr3_nt: TGCAGCGTCACGCGGTCTAGCGGGGGGCCAGATACGCAGTATTTT
v_call: TRBV29-1
clone_size: NA
d_call: TRBD2
j_call: TRBJ2-3

cdr3_aa: CASRKSPTDPYEQYF
cdr3_nt: TGTGCCAGCAGAAAATCTCCTACAGACCCCTACGAGCAGTACTTC
v_call: TRBV6-5
clone_size: NA
d_call: NA
j_call: TRBJ2-7

cdr3_aa: CASSSTGATEAFF
cdr3_nt: TGTGCCAGCAGCTCCACAGGGGCCACTGAAGCTTTCTTT
v_call: TRBV7-2
clone_size: NA
d_call: TRBD1
j_call: TRBJ1-1

cdr3_aa: CASSPPGGSGANVLTF
cdr3_nt: TGTGCCAGCTCACCCCCAGGGGGCTCTGGGGCCAACGTCCTGACTTTC
v_call: TRBV18
clone_size: NA
d_call: TRBD1
j_call: TRBJ2-6

cdr3_aa: CASSDLRGMEHNEQFF
cdr3_nt: TGTGCCAGCAGCGACCTTCGGGGGATGGAACACAATGAGCAGTTCTTC
v_call: TRBV11-2
clone_size: NA
d_call: NA
j_call: TRBJ2-1

cdr3_aa: CASAPGTGETQYF
cdr3_nt: TGTGCCAGCGCCCCCGGGACTGGGGAGACCCAGTACTTC
v_call: TRBV6-4
clone_size: medium-sized
d_call: NA
j_call: TRBJ2-5

cdr3_aa: CASSFNEAGEQYF
cdr3_nt: TGTGCCAGCAGTTTTAATGAGGCGGGGGAGCAGTACTTC
v_call: TRBV12-3/TRBV12-4
clone_size: few
d_call: NA
j_call: TRBJ2-7

cdr3_aa: CASGLVLVEPSGYTF
cdr3_nt: TGTGCTAGTGGTTTGGTACTGGTCGAACCGTCTGGCTACACCTTC
v_call: TRBV12-5
clone_size: few
d_call: NA
j_call: TRBJ1-2

cdr3_aa: CASSVGQGARETQYF
cdr3_nt: TGTGCCAGCAGCGTAGGACAGGGGGCAAGGGAGACCCAGTACTTC
v_call: TRBV6-5
clone_size: few
d_call: TRBD1
j_call: TRBJ2-5

cdr3_aa: CASSLAPVNTEAFF
cdr3_nt: TGTGCCAGCAGCTTAGCGCCGGTTAACACTGAAGCTTTCTTT
v_call: TRBV7-6
clone_size: NA
d_call: NA
j_call: TRBJ1-1

cdr3_aa: CASSIASQGIMNTEAFF
cdr3_nt: TGTGCCAGTAGTATAGCTTCTCAGGGGATCATGAACACTGAAGCTTTCTTT
v_call: TRBV19
clone_size: NA
d_call: NA
j_call: TRBJ1-1

cdr3_aa: CASRRGLGSPLHF
cdr3_nt: TGTGCCAGCAGAAGGGGTTTGGGGTCACCCCTCCACTTT
v_call: TRBV6-5
clone_size: NA
d_call: NA
j_call: TRBJ1-6

cdr3_aa: CASSLGWRVNYGYTF
cdr3_nt: TGTGCCAGCAGCTTGGGCTGGAGGGTGAACTATGGCTACACCTTC
v_call: TRBV5-8
clone_size: NA
d_call: NA
j_call: TRBJ1-2